This T cell receptor (beta chain) is drawn from a study of T-cell memory formation after mild COVID-19. Turning to the study itself: TCR clusters were largely donor specific.

TCRdb passed the 5' RACE reads through MiXCR, listing each CDR3 protein once. The sample includes about 58,000 distinct CDR3 sequences, 28% of them seen just once. The source material was PBMCs or a T cell subset sorted from them (not recorded which). The clonotype was recovered from a man aged 18 to 29 who had mild COVID-19 (a few samples of this study predate the infection). Cell type and time point are not known.

CDR3 residues: CASSRRRGTGQETQYF. CDR3 sequence (DNA): TGCGCCAGCAGCCGGCGTCGGGGCACGGGGCAAGAGACCCAGTACTTC. The chain is built from TRBV5-1 and TRBJ2-5; the D call may be TRBD1 or TRBD2 (5 bases each). The CDR3 has 16 residues. V lost 4 bases to trimming and J lost 2 bases, with 18 bases between them. Germline V lookup: CDR1 SGHRS, CDR2 YFSETQ. Full variable domain (missing parts from reference TRBV5-1 and TRBJ2-5): KAGVTQTPRYLIKTRGQQVTLSCSPISGHRSVSWYQQTPGQGLQFLFEYFSETQRNKGNFPGRFSGRQFSNSRSEMNVSTLELGDSALYLCASSRRRGTGQETQYFGPGTRLLVL.